This entry lists 9 T cell receptor beta chains sequenced from one sample in a study of blood T cell repertoires in COVID-19. Clones were sequenced by immunoSEQ multiplex PCR, and TCRdb holds only the in-frame ones, with some missing. Altogether hundreds of thousands of clones are present, about nine tenths being singletons, with the ten largest covering approximately 1.4%. Specimen: peripheral blood. The receptors shown here come from a woman aged 25-40 years with active or convalescent COVID-19.

This clone came up a few times. V and J are TRBV5-1 and TRBJ1-5; weak D call: TRBD1 (5 bases). Germline-derived CDR1 and CDR2 are SGHRS and YFSETQ. The CDR3 is 15 residues long. The V end lost 3 bases, the J end lost 5 bases, and 15 bases lay between the germline ends. CDR3 amino acids: CASSWGLSADQPQHF. For the CDR3, the DNA is TGCGCCAGCAGCTGGGGACTCTCTGCCGATCAGCCCCAGCATTTT.

The chain has TRBV11-2 and TRBJ2-1, with 7 bases aligning to TRBD1. Losses at the gene ends were 4 bases for V and 3 bases for J; bases not matched to a gene: 6. CDR1 and CDR2 (germline): SGHAT, FQNNGV. CDR3 length: 15 amino acids. CDR3 amino acids: CASSSGGPVYNEQFF. The CDR3, as DNA: TGTGCCAGCAGCTCAGGGGGACCGGTCTACAATGAGCAGTTCTTC. The variable domain in full, with the rest retrieved from reference TRBV11-2 and TRBJ2-1, is EAGVAQSPRYKIIEKRQSVAFWCNPISGHATLYWYQQILGQGPKLLIQFQNNGVVDDSQLPKDRFSAERLKGVDSTLKIQPAKLEDSAVYLCASSSGGPVYNEQFFGPGTRLTVL.

CDR3 sequence: CASSRPGGLNSPLHF. DNA for the CDR3: TGTGCCAGCAGCCGCCCCGGAGGGCTAAATTCACCCCTCCACTTT. The rearrangement links TRBV3-1 (or the pseudogene TRBV3-2) to TRBJ1-6; D call uncertain. The V end lost 4 bases, the J end lost 7 bases, and 14 bases lay between the germline ends. The CDR3 length is 15 residues. The germline gives CDR1 LGHDT, CDR2 YNNKEL (reference sequence).

This chain uses TRBV27 with TRBJ2-7, with 11 nucleotides matching TRBD2. The CDR3 is 16 residues long. The V segment lost 0 bases and the J segment 2 bases; nucleotides outside the gene matches: 3. Germline V gene lookup returns CDR1 MNHEY and CDR2 SMNVEV (reference sequence). CDR3 nucleotides: TGTGCCAGCAGTTTATCGGCACTAGCGGGAGCCTACGAGCAGTACTTC. Protein sequence: CASSLSALAGAYEQYF.

This clone was counted once. CDR3 DNA sequence: TGCGCCAGCGGAGGGACGGCCCCCGATACGCAGTATTTT. Protein product: CASGGTAPDTQYF. The J gene is TRBJ2-3, the V gene TRBV10-1, with TRBD2 as a possible D gene (6 bases). Germline V gives CDR1 WNHNN, CDR2 SYGVQD (reference sequence). The CDR3 contains 13 residues. V lost 8 bases and J 6 bases, leaving 15 bases between the germline ends.

This clone has a single count. The rearrangement joins TRBV6-1 to TRBJ1-3; D not certain. Germline loops: CDR1 MNHNS, CDR2 SASEGT. Trimming removed 2 bases from V and 0 bases from J, with 5 bases in between. This CDR3 is 14 amino acids long. CDR3 nucleotides: TGTGCCAGCAGTGAACGCGCCTCTGGAAACACCATATATTTT. Translation: CASSERASGNTIYF.

The rearrangement uses TRBV18 and TRBJ1-1; D not resolved. Germline V gene lookup returns CDR1 KGHSH and CDR2 LQKENI. V was shortened by 2 bases and J by 1 base, with 5 bases between the two germline ends. The length of the CDR3 is 13 residues. The CDR3 sequence: CASSPTWNTEAFF. CDR3 nucleotide sequence: TGTGCCAGCTCACCAACATGGAACACTGAAGCTTTCTTT.

The rearrangement uses TRBV27 and TRBJ1-2; 8 nucleotides line up with TRBD1. The CDR3 length is 15 residues. After removal of 6 bases from V and 4 bases from J, the junction contained 10 bases not matched to a gene. Germline V gives CDR1 MNHEY, CDR2 SMNVEV (reference sequence). CDR3 coding DNA: TGTGCCAGCAGAACTGACAGGGGTTTCAGCTATGGCTACACCTTC. Amino acid sequence: CASRTDRGFSYGYTF.

This clone has just a few counts. Other DNA sequences in the sample encode the same CDR3. The chain combines TRBV5-1 with TRBJ2-7; unclear D gene. The germline gives CDR1 SGHRS, CDR2 YFSETQ. CDR3 length equals 13 residues. Trimming shortened V by 4 bases and J by 1 base, and 9 bases separated the two germline ends. In DNA form, the CDR3 reads TGCGCCAGCAGCCCAGGAAATTCCTACGAGCAGTACTTC. This codes for CASSPGNSYEQYF.